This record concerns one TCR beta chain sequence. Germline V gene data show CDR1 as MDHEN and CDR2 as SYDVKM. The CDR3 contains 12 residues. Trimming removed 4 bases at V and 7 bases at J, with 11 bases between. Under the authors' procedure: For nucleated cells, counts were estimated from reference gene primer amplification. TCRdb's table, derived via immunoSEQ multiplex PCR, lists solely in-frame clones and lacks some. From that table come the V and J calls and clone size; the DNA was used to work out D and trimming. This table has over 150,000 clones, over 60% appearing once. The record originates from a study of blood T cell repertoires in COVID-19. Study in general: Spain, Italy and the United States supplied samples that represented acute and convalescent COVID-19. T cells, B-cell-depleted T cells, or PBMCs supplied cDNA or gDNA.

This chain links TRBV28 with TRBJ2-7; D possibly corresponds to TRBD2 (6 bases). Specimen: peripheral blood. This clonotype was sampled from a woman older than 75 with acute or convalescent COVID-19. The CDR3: CASSSSVREQYF. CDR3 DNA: TGTGCCAGCAGTTCTAGCGTGCGGGAGCAGTACTTC.